This TCR beta chain was recorded in a study of T-cell memory formation after mild COVID-19. Study context: Clusters were largely donor specific.

5'RACE primed from the constant segment yielded TCR alpha and TCR beta cDNA libraries bearing sample barcodes and UMIs. Each CDR3 protein is one row after TCRdb ran MiXCR on the 5' RACE reads. The table has more than 150,000 distinct CDR3 sequences, roughly 11% seen once. The study's findings and limits: Of the contracting clones, CD4+ ones lay mainly in CM and EM, and CD8+ ones in EMRA. Detection of some responders pre-infection suggested pre-existing cross-reactive memory T cells participated.

The CDR3 length is 13 residues. Germline values: CDR1 MNHEY, CDR2 SVGEGT. V was pared by 9 bases and J by 4 bases, with 16 bases between. Comment on this clonotype: The antigen remains unidentified.

The origin of this receptor is a man between 18 and 35 years old who had mild COVID-19 (a few samples of this study predate the infection). Cell type and time point are not known. The chain combines TRBV6-2 or TRBV6-3 with TRBJ2-7; tentative D call: TRBD2 (6 bases). Sequencing was done on a sample of PBMCs or a T cell subset sorted from them (not recorded which). CDR3 DNA sequence: TGTGCCAGTGGACCGCGGGGTCCTTACGAGCAGTACGTC. It encodes CASGPRGPYEQYV.